This TCR beta chain was documented in a study of beta chain features in type 1 diabetes. Every bit of the isolated RNA underwent reverse transcription, so sequencing read expressed TCRB transcripts. Sequencing was performed with immunoSEQ multiplex PCR; in TCRdb, only in-frame clones are kept and a portion is missing. The sample consists of 640,000 or so clones, around an eighth of them appearing once. CD45RO/CCR7/CD25/CD127/CD95/CD27 sorting isolated CD4+ naive, central memory, regulatory and stem cell-like memory cells. CDR1 LNHDA and CDR2 SQIVND come from the germline V gene (reference sequence). Germline trimming cut 6 bases from V and 4 bases from J; bases unmatched to any gene: 3. The CDR3 has 14 amino acids. Points from the study as a whole: Patients with Type 1 diabetes showed moderately but significantly shorter TCRB CDR3s in all four CD4+ subsets. These data did not resolve whether HLA type affects TCRB rearrangement.

Concerning this clone: Its antigen remains unidentified.

The origin of this receptor is a man aged 18 to 30 with type 1 diabetes. V is TRBV19 and J is TRBJ2-3; TRBD2 matches 11 bases. Sequencing input: naive CD4+ T cells from blood. The CDR3 coding sequence is TGTGCCAGTAGGACTAGCGGGGTTCCAGATACGCAGTATTTT. Translating it yields CASRTSGVPDTQYF.